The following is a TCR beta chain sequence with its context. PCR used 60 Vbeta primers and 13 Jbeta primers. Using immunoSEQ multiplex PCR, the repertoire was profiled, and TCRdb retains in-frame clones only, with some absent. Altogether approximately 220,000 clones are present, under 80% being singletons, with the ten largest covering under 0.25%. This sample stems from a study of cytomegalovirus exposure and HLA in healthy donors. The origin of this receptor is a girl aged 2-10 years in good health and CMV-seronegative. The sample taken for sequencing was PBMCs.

The CDR3: CASSFRGGVGEQFF. Here the CDR3 DNA reads TGCGCCAGCAGCTTTAGGGGGGGGGTAGGGGAGCAGTTCTTC. V and J are TRBV5-1 and TRBJ2-1; TRBD2 might be the D (7 bases). The V end was cut by 2 bases, the J end by 10 bases, with 16 bases between. The germline gives CDR1 SGHRS, CDR2 YFSETQ. The CDR3 sequence is 14 residues long.